These 20 T cell receptor beta chains share one sample of origin, sequenced in a study of CD8+ T cells in alopecia areata. cDNA prepared by RNA extraction and subsequent reverse transcription served as the template for sequencing. TCRdb's copy holds only in-frame clones and misses some; the assay was immunoSEQ multiplex PCR. The table shows fewer than 150,000 clones, with roughly 69% occurring only once. The sequenced sample consisted of CD4+ T cells sorted from blood. The source is a human donor in good health.

The gene calls are TRBV6-5 and TRBJ2-5, with 10 bases lining up with TRBD2. Per the germline V gene, CDR1 is MNHEY and CDR2 is SVGAGI. After removal of 6 bases from V and 4 bases from J, the junction contained 8 bases not matched to a gene. The CDR3 extends over 15 amino acids. CDR3 DNA sequence: TGTGCCAGCAGGAGGGGAGCGGGGGGGCGAGAGACCCAGTACTTC. Translation: CASRRGAGGRETQYF.

The J gene is TRBJ2-5, the V gene TRBV5-6; D is uncertain. Trimming shortened V by 4 bases and J by 3 bases, and 19 bases separated the two germline ends. The germline V gene has CDR1 SGHDT and CDR2 YYEEEE. The CDR3 consists of 16 residues. The chain's CDR3 is CASSPLTQASKETQYF. CDR3 nucleotide sequence: TGTGCCAGCAGCCCGCTAACTCAGGCCTCCAAAGAGACCCAGTACTTC.

This chain connects TRBV29-1 to TRBJ2-3; 10 bases are a match to TRBD2. Looked up from germline, CDR1 is SQVTM and CDR2 is ANQGSEA. This CDR3 comprises 13 residues. V was pared by 6 bases and J by 5 bases, with 5 bases of the junction left unmatched. The CDR3 sequence: CSVKRGGRDTQYF. CDR3 in DNA: TGCAGCGTAAAGCGGGGGGGCAGAGATACGCAGTATTTT.

This clone has just a few counts. V and J are TRBV10-3 and TRBJ1-2; the D is unclear. In germline, CDR1 is ENHRY, CDR2 SYGVKD. Trimming removed 2 bases from V and 4 bases from J, with 11 bases in between. This CDR3 has 14 residues. This CDR3 reads CAISEDTQFYGYTF. DNA for the CDR3: TGTGCCATCAGTGAGGACACCCAATTCTATGGCTACACCTTC.

This clone showed up just a few times. The J gene is TRBJ1-2, the V gene TRBV29-1; tentative D call: TRBD1 (5 bases). CDR1 is SQVTM, CDR2 ANQGSEA, per germline. CDR3 length equals 12 residues. V lost 4 bases and J lost 7, with 13 bases in between. This CDR3 reads CSVGRGDVGYTF. CDR3 nucleotides: TGCAGCGTTGGTCGGGGCGACGTTGGCTACACCTTC.

The rearrangement joins TRBV4-1 to TRBJ1-2; D uncertain. Germline V gene lookup returns CDR1 MGHRA and CDR2 YSYEKL. The CDR3 runs to 16 residues. The V end lost 1 base, the J end lost 1 base, and 13 bases lay between the germline ends. CDR3 DNA: TGCGCCAGCAGCCAAGGAGTAGTGTTGAGTAACTATGGCTACACCTTC. It codes for CASSQGVVLSNYGYTF.

This clone was seen more than once but under ten times. The chain carries TRBV30 and TRBJ1-5; D unresolved. The germline CDR1 and CDR2 sequences are GTSNPN and SVGIG (reference sequence). Trimming removed 0 bases from V and 4 bases from J, with 13 bases in between. CDR3 length: 15 residues. The CDR3 region is CAWSVRGARNQPQHF. CDR3 bases: TGTGCCTGGAGTGTACGGGGAGCTAGGAATCAGCCCCAGCATTTT.

The CDR3 nucleotides read TGTGCCAGCAGCCTCTTCGGGGGGAGCACAGATACGCAGTATTTT. Protein product: CASSLFGGSTDTQYF. The rearrangement joins TRBV9 to TRBJ2-3; 7 bases match TRBD2. Germline V lookup: CDR1 SGDLS, CDR2 YYNGEE. The ends lost 4 bases at V and 0 bases at J; junction bases unmatched: 5. The CDR3 contains 15 residues.

In its sample, this clone was seen once. This chain joins TRBV29-1 and TRBJ1-1, with 7 bases matching TRBD1. Germline CDR1 SQVTM, CDR2 ANQGSEA. The J segment lost 2 bases and the V segment lost 3 bases, leaving 6 bases of the junction unmatched. The CDR3 is made up of 14 amino acids. The CDR3: CSVDSGQQNTEAFF. DNA of the CDR3: TGCAGCGTTGATTCGGGACAGCAAAACACTGAAGCTTTCTTT.

This clone was found a few times. The chain is built from TRBV27 and TRBJ2-3; 10 bases are a match to TRBD2. The CDR3 runs 16 residues. In germline, CDR1 is MNHEY, CDR2 SMNVEV (reference sequence). J was trimmed by 7 bases and V by 3 bases; bases with no gene match: 10. This CDR3 is CASSFSGGSAVNTQYF. As DNA, the CDR3 is TGTGCCAGCAGTTTTAGCGGGGGGTCCGCAGTCAATACGCAGTATTTT.

The rearrangement joins TRBV27 to TRBJ2-3; 8 bases are a match to TRBD1. The J segment lost 4 bases and the V segment lost 3 bases, leaving 0 bases of the junction unmatched. Germline loops: CDR1 MNHEY, CDR2 SMNVEV (reference sequence). This CDR3 is built from 13 residues. The CDR3 sequence is CASSLDRADTQYF. In DNA form, the CDR3 reads TGTGCCAGCAGTTTGGACAGGGCAGATACGCAGTATTTT.

This clone turned up a few times. The J gene is TRBJ2-1, the V gene TRBV4-1, with TRBD2 matching over 14 bases. This CDR3 spans 19 amino acids. The junction had 14 bases not matched to a gene; V was cut back by 2 bases and J by 8 bases. Germline CDR1 reads MGHRA; CDR2 reads YSYEKL. CDR3 sequence reads: CASSQTVGLAGGNTHEQFF. For the CDR3, the DNA is TGCGCCAGCAGCCAAACCGTAGGACTAGCGGGGGGCAACACGCATGAGCAGTTCTTC.

Notes on this clone: The junction shows a germline mismatch at one end, possibly a read error. V is TRBV7-2 and J is TRBJ2-7, with D perhaps matching TRBD1 (6 bases). The CDR3 spans 12 residues. Germline-derived CDR1 and CDR2 are SGHTA and FQGNSA. The CDR3 bases are TGTGCCAGCAGCTCCCCGATGGGGACACCGCACTTC. Translating it yields CASSSPMGTPHF.

This clone was recorded a few times. This chain links TRBV13 with TRBJ1-6, with TRBD1 as a possible D gene (5 bases). Germline V lookup: CDR1 PRHDT, CDR2 FYEKMQ (reference sequence). The CDR3 has 15 residues. Trimming shortened V by 3 bases and J by 4 bases, and 10 bases separated the two germline ends. The chain's CDR3 is CASSFAGGYNSPLHF. CDR3 in DNA: TGTGCCAGCAGCTTTGCGGGGGGGTATAATTCACCCCTCCACTTT.

Comment on this clone: The same CDR3 is also encoded by other DNA sequences in this sample. The CDR3: CASSQTRGEKLFF. DNA of the CDR3: TGCGCCAGCAGCCAGACGCGGGGGGAAAAACTGTTTTTT. The rearrangement links TRBV4-1 to TRBJ1-4, with a possible D match to TRBD1 (5 bases). V lost 3 bases and J 8 bases, leaving 10 bases between the germline ends. Germline lookup yields CDR1 MGHRA and CDR2 YSYEKL. The CDR3 is made up of 13 amino acids.

This clone was seen a few times. V usage is TRBV29-1 and J usage is TRBJ2-5; no firm D call. Germline-derived CDR1 and CDR2 are SQVTM and ANQGSEA. Trimming took off 7 bases at V and 5 bases at J, with 17 bases between the two ends. CDR3 length equals 13 residues. The CDR3 reads CSAVGLERETQYF. CDR3 DNA sequence: TGCAGCGCAGTAGGCCTCGAACGGGAGACCCAGTACTTC.

CDR3 residues: CASSRWGKGYTF. CDR3 DNA: TGTGCCAGCAGCCGGTGGGGGAAGGGCTACACCTTC. The chain links TRBV11-2 to TRBJ1-2; D may be TRBD1 (5 bases). The V and J ends lost 5 bases and 8 bases respectively, with 12 bases between them. Germline CDR1 is SGHAT and CDR2 is FQNNGV. The CDR3 runs 12 residues.

The V and J genes are TRBV5-4 and TRBJ2-2; no definite D call. Trimming took off 0 bases at V and 6 bases at J, with 6 bases between the two ends. CDR1 SGHNT and CDR2 YYREEE come from the germline V gene (reference sequence). The CDR3 covers 13 residues. CDR3: CASSLETPGELFF. CDR3 bases: TGTGCCAGCAGCTTGGAAACACCCGGGGAGCTGTTTTTT.

This clone was counted only a few times. This chain links TRBV18 with TRBJ1-6; 9 positions agree with TRBD1. The junction had 8 bases not matched to a gene; V was cut back by 3 bases and J by 8 bases. Germline-derived CDR1 and CDR2 are KGHSH and LQKENI. This CDR3 has 16 amino acids. The chain's CDR3 is CASSPTGGSSDSPLHF. DNA of the CDR3: TGTGCCAGCTCACCGACAGGGGGGTCCTCTGATTCACCCCTCCACTTT.

CDR3 loop: CSVEKGRGHYEQYF. CDR3 in DNA: TGCAGCGTTGAGAAAGGCAGGGGCCACTACGAGCAGTACTTC. V is TRBV29-1 and J is TRBJ2-7; D perhaps matches TRBD1 (6 bases). Germline CDR1 is SQVTM and CDR2 is ANQGSEA. With 3 bases removed from V and 3 bases from J, the gap between germline ends came to 15 bases. The CDR3 is 14 residues long.